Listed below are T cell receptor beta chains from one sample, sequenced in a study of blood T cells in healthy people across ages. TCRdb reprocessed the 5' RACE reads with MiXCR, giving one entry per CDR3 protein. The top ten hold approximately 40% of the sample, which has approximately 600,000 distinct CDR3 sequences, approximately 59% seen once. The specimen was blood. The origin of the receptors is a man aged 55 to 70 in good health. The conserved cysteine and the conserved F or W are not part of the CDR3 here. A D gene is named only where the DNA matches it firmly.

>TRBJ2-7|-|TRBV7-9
ASSFHNRQGPSYEQY
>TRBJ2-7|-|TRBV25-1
ASSEYRGSYEQY
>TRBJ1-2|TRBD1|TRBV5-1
ASSLGTGDENGYT
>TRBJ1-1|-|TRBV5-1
ASSPDGGSGTEAF
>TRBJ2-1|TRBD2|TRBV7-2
VSSLLAGIGNEQF
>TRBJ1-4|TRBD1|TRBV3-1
ASKGGQDLEKLF
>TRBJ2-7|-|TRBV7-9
ASSLGLGNEQY
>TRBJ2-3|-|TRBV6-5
ASSLSLPPTDTQY
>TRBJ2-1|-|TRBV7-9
ASSLVGEEEQF
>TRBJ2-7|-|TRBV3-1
ASSQGGDSGEQY
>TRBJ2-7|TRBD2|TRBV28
ASSSYWTSGSYEQY
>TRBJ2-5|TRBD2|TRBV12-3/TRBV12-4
ASSFGTSDQETQY
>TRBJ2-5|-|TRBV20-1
SARDGPYQETQY
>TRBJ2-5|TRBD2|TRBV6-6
ASILTVEAGGQETQY
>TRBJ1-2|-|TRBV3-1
ASSPTPQGSGYGYT
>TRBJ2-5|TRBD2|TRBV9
ASSVGTSGRKETQY
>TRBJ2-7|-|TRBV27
ASSLTWGASYEQY
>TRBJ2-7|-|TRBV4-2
ASSQEPGKSTYEQY
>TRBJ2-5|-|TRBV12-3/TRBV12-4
ASSSPEGRGDQETQY
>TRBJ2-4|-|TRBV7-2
ASSVALAKNIQY
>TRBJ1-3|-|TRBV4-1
ASSQGGTASGNTIY
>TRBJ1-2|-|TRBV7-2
ASSQGVQGHGYT
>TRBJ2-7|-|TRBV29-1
SVETGHSYEQY
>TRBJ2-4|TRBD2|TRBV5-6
ASSYIPGLAALAKNIQY
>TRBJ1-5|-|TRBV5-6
ASSLVAGGNQPQH
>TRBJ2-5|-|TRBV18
ASSPPGIAETQY
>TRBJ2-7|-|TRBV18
ASSPAVTRDNEQY
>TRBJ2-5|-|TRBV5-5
ASSLMGAEETQY
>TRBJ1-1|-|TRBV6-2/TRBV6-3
ASSLPQAGGREAF
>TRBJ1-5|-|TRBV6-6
ASSSGDGNQPQH
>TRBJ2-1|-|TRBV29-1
SVEPVGIYNEQF